The rows below give T cell receptor beta chains drawn from one sample of a study of blood T cell repertoires in COVID-19. Sequencing was performed with immunoSEQ multiplex PCR; in TCRdb, only in-frame clones are kept and a portion is missing. Altogether approximately 27,000 clones are present, 70% to 90% being singletons, with the ten largest covering roughly 17%. Sequenced material: peripheral blood. All receptors derive from a man aged 70-80 years with acute or convalescent COVID-19. The CDR3 runs from the conserved cysteine through the conserved F or W. The D gene is left open where the match is weak. Only part of the rows carry a size: once, few, many, or a class if the clone is expanded.

V	J	size	length	D	DNA	CDR3
TRBV12-5	TRBJ2-7	.	12	.	TGTGCTAGTGGCCAGGGTACCTACGAGCAGTACTTC	CASGQGTYEQYF
TRBV19	TRBJ1-5	.	16	.	TGTGCCAGTAGTACCATACAGGGATATAGGGCTCAGCCCCAGCATTTT	CASSTIQGYRAQPQHF
TRBV9	TRBJ1-2	.	15	.	TGTGCCAGCAGCCCCCTTGCCGAGGTGAGCGATGGCTACACCTTC	CASSPLAEVSDGYTF
TRBV29-1	TRBJ1-6	.	14	.	TGCAGCGTACGGGGTGATTCTTCAAATTCACCCCTCCACTTT	CSVRGDSSNSPLHF
TRBV9	TRBJ1-4	.	15	.	TGTGCCAGCAGCAGACGACAGTCATCGGATGAAAAACTGTTTTTT	CASSRRQSSDEKLFF
TRBV3-1/TRBV3-2	TRBJ2-7	.	16	TRBD2	TGTGCCAGCAGCCTCGGACTAGCGGGATCGGCCTACGAGCAGTACTTC	CASSLGLAGSAYEQYF
TRBV5-1	TRBJ2-3	.	15	TRBD2	TGCGCCAGCAGCGTGGGACTAGCGGGAGATTCTACGCAGTATTTT	CASSVGLAGDSTQYF
TRBV27	TRBJ2-7	.	13	TRBD2	TGTGCCAGCGCCCTTCGGCGGGAGGGCGAGCAGTACTTC	CASALRREGEQYF
TRBV3-1/TRBV3-2	TRBJ2-4	.	14	TRBD2	TGTGCCAGCAGCGCCCGGGACTACAAAAACATTCAGTACTTC	CASSARDYKNIQYF
TRBV7-2	TRBJ2-5	.	13	.	TGTGCCAGCAGCCTAAATAAGCAAGAGACCCAGTACTTC	CASSLNKQETQYF
TRBV7-2	TRBJ1-5	.	15	.	TGTGCCAGCAGCTTATGGTCCGGGGTGGATCAGCCCCAGCATTTT	CASSLWSGVDQPQHF
TRBV6-1	TRBJ1-2	.	11	.	TGTGCCAGCAGTGATCAGGGGGGCTACACCTTC	CASSDQGGYTF
TRBV7-3	TRBJ2-2	.	16	.	TGTGCCAGCAGCTTAAGGGTTTTAGCGTCTGGCGGGGAGCTGTTTTTT	CASSLRVLASGGELFF
TRBV28	TRBJ2-5	.	15	TRBD2	TGTGCCAGCAGTCCGCCTGGGAGCGGGAGGGAGACCCAGTACTTC	CASSPPGSGRETQYF
TRBV6-5	TRBJ1-3	.	15	.	TGTGCCAGCAGTTACGGGGGGAGTCTAGGAAACACCATATATTTT	CASSYGGSLGNTIYF
TRBV6-5	TRBJ1-1	.	14	.	TGTGCCAGCAGTTACTCGGAGGGTCACACTGAAGCTTTCTTT	CASSYSEGHTEAFF
TRBV5-5	TRBJ2-3	.	14	.	TGTGCCAGCAGCTTGGGCGGGGGCACAGATACGCAGTATTTT	CASSLGGGTDTQYF
TRBV4-3	TRBJ1-3	.	13	.	TGCGCCAGCAGCCAAGAGCGGGGAAACACCATATATTTT	CASSQERGNTIYF
TRBV10-3	TRBJ2-1	.	17	TRBD2	TGTGCCATCAGTGAGTCGAGGACTAGCGGGGGTTACAATGAGCAGTTCTTC	CAISESRTSGGYNEQFF
TRBV19	TRBJ1-2	.	12	.	TGTGCCAGTACCCCAGACTTCTATGGCTACACCTTC	CASTPDFYGYTF
TRBV6-5	TRBJ2-2	few	15	TRBD1	TGTGCCAGCAGCCTCAACCAGGGGGACACCGGGGAGCTGTTTTTT	CASSLNQGDTGELFF
TRBV19	TRBJ2-7	.	14	.	TGTGCCAGTAGTAAATCGGACACCATACTAGAGCAGTACTTC	CASSKSDTILEQYF
TRBV11-1	TRBJ2-7	.	15	TRBD1	TGTGCCAGCAGCTTTACAGGGGGAGGAGACTACGAGCAGTACTTC	CASSFTGGGDYEQYF
TRBV10-3	TRBJ2-7	.	12	.	TGTGCCATCCTAGGCACGCTGGGCGAGCAGTACTTC	CAILGTLGEQYF
TRBV7-2	TRBJ2-5	.	15	TRBD1	TGTGCCAGCAGCCCAGGAGGTGGGACAGGGAGGACCCAGTACTTC	CASSPGGGTGRTQYF
TRBV14	TRBJ2-1	.	15	TRBD2	TGTGCCAGCAGCCCGGGACTAGCGGGGTACAATGAGCAGTTCTTC	CASSPGLAGYNEQFF
TRBV19	TRBJ1-2	few	17	TRBD1	TGTGCCAGTAGTATTGGCTCAGGGGGCGTATGGACTTCTGGCTACACCTTC	CASSIGSGGVWTSGYTF
TRBV7-3	TRBJ2-3	.	15	TRBD2	TGTGCCAGCAGCCCAGGACTAGCGGGAAGAGATACGCAGTATTTT	CASSPGLAGRDTQYF
TRBV4-2	TRBJ1-1	once	18	.	TGTGCCAGCAGCCAAGATTTGGTGTCCGGAGGCGGCAACACTGAAGCTTTCTTT	CASSQDLVSGGGNTEAFF
TRBV6-2/TRBV6-3	TRBJ2-3	.	13	TRBD2	TGTGCCAGCAGTTTACTAGCGGGGGATACGCAGTATTTT	CASSLLAGDTQYF
TRBV6-5	TRBJ2-5	once	15	TRBD1	TGTGCCAGCAGTTACTCGGGACAGGGGGCTTGGACCCAGTACTTC	CASSYSGQGAWTQYF
TRBV5-1	TRBJ2-2	.	17	.	TGCGCCAGCAGCCCCCTACTGGAGGGGAGCGGCACCGGGGAGCTGTTTTTT	CASSPLLEGSGTGELFF
TRBV7-2	TRBJ2-3	few	18	.	TGTGCCAGCAGCCCGACCTACTCGAGCGGCCACCCTACGAATACGCAGTATTTT	CASSPTYSSGHPTNTQYF
TRBV19	TRBJ2-1	.	13	.	TGTGCCAGTAGTACCGGGACACCGAATGAGCAGTTCTTC	CASSTGTPNEQFF
TRBV6-1	TRBJ1-4	.	14	.	TGTGCCAGCAGTGAAAGCCAGGGGTATGAAAAACTGTTTTTT	CASSESQGYEKLFF
TRBV6-1	TRBJ2-7	.	15	TRBD2	TGTGCCAGCAGTGAAGTCGGACTAGCGGGAGTCGAGCAGTACTTC	CASSEVGLAGVEQYF
TRBV5-1	TRBJ2-1	.	13	.	TGCGCCAGCACCCGGAGCTCCTACAATGAGCAGTTCTTC	CASTRSSYNEQFF
TRBV9	TRBJ2-1	.	20	TRBD2	TGTGCCAGCAGCGTAGGTCTCGGGACTAGCGGGGGCAGCTCCTACAATGAGCAGTTCTTC	CASSVGLGTSGGSSYNEQFF
TRBV2	TRBJ1-5	once	15	.	TGTGCCAGCAGTGAACCCACGGGGGGGGGCCAGCCCCAGCATTTT	CASSEPTGGGQPQHF
TRBV5-1	TRBJ1-1	.	13	.	TGCGCCAGCAGCGTCAGGGTTGGCACTGAAGCTTTCTTT	CASSVRVGTEAFF
TRBV13	TRBJ1-4	.	15	TRBD1	TGTGCCAGCAGCGCTCGGGACAGTCATAATGAAAAACTGTTTTTT	CASSARDSHNEKLFF
TRBV6-5	TRBJ1-5	.	14	.	TGTGCCAGCCCCTCCGGCAACAGGCCTCAGCCCCAGCATTTT	CASPSGNRPQPQHF